These 14 T cell receptor beta chains share one sample of origin, sequenced in a study of cytomegalovirus exposure and HLA in healthy donors. TCRdb keeps only in-frame clones here, not all; method: immunoSEQ multiplex PCR. This sample has around 160,000 clones, with approximately 84% found just once. The sequenced sample consisted of PBMCs. The receptors here all came from a man aged 25 to 40 in good health and CMV-seropositive.

The rearrangement uses TRBV5-1 and TRBJ2-4, with 14 bases identical to TRBD2. Per germline, CDR1 SGHRS and CDR2 YFSETQ. The CDR3 extends over 18 amino acids. V trimming: 3 bases; J trimming: 6 bases; junction bases outside the gene matches: 11. The CDR3 DNA reads TGCGCCAGCAGCTCGCAAACGGGGACTAGCGGGAGTCCAAACATTCAGTACTTC. Encoded protein: CASSSQTGTSGSPNIQYF.

The V gene is TRBV5-6, the J gene TRBJ2-3, with 10 positions matching TRBD1. The CDR3 runs to 15 residues. The junction had 2 bases not matched to a gene; V was cut back by 0 bases and J by 4 bases. Germline assignment: CDR1 SGHDT and CDR2 YYEEEE. The CDR3, as DNA: TGTGCCAGCAGCTTGGCCGGGACAGGGGCAGATACGCAGTATTTT. Encoded protein: CASSLAGTGADTQYF.

This chain joins TRBV5-6 and TRBJ1-1; D call uncertain. The CDR3 covers 15 residues. CDR1 and CDR2 from the germline V gene are SGHDT and YYEEEE. The V end was cut by 2 bases, the J end by 2 bases, with 13 bases between. In DNA, the CDR3 is TGTGCCAGCAGCTTCGAAATCAGTAGCAACACTGAAGCTTTCTTT. Protein: CASSFEISSNTEAFF.

The chain is built from TRBV6-1 and TRBJ2-7; 7 positions match TRBD2. The CDR3 length is 16 residues. J was trimmed by 7 bases and V by 2 bases; bases with no gene match: 14. The germline CDR1 and CDR2 sequences are MNHNS and SASEGT. CDR3 DNA sequence: TGTGCCAGCAGTGAATCATCGGGACTAACCCTGAATGAGCAGTACTTC. Translation: CASSESSGLTLNEQYF.

The V and J genes are TRBV25-1 and TRBJ1-1; 7 bases match TRBD1. In germline, CDR1 is MGHDK, CDR2 SYGVNS. Trimming removed 8 bases from V and 1 base from J; junction bases left unmatched: 7. This CDR3 region has 14 residues. DNA for the CDR3: TGTGCCAGCGGGGTGACAGGGCGGAACACTGAAGCTTTCTTT. Amino acids: CASGVTGRNTEAFF.

The chain uses TRBV10-3 and TRBJ1-2; D not resolved. In germline, CDR1 is ENHRY, CDR2 SYGVKD. There are 14 residues in the CDR3. Trimming stripped 11 bases from V and 7 bases from J, with 23 bases between. The CDR3 nucleotides are TGTGCCGTACGATTAGCCGGGAGCGCGGGTGGCTACACCTTC. As protein: CAVRLAGSAGGYTF.

CDR3 sequence (DNA): TGTGCCAGCAGCCCCCACAGGGATCAGCCCCAGCATTTT. It is translated as CASSPHRDQPQHF. The V call is TRBV14, the J call TRBJ1-5; possible D gene TRBD1, 6 bases. Germline assignment: CDR1 SGHDN and CDR2 FVKESK. The CDR3 is made up of 13 amino acids. V lost 4 bases and J 5 bases, leaving 9 bases between the germline ends.

This sequence joins TRBV6-6 and TRBJ2-1, with TRBD2 matching over 7 bases. V shed 7 bases, J shed 4 bases, and the junction held 7 bases outside the gene matches. Germline CDR1 is MNHNY and CDR2 is SVGAGI (reference sequence). This CDR3 is 14 amino acids long. This chain's CDR3 is CASTPSGRYNEQFF. In DNA form, the CDR3 reads TGTGCCAGCACTCCTAGCGGTAGATACAATGAGCAGTTCTTC.

The rearrangement joins TRBV5-4 to TRBJ2-1; 7 bases agree with TRBD2. CDR3 size: 15 residues. The V segment lost 4 bases and the J segment 10 bases; nucleotides outside the gene matches: 14. In germline, CDR1 is SGHNT, CDR2 YYREEE (reference sequence). CDR3 in DNA: TGTGCCAGCAGCCCAGGAGCGGGGAAAGAACGAGAGCAGTTCTTC. It codes for CASSPGAGKEREQFF.

This clone was recorded a few times. The chain employs TRBV7-9 and TRBJ1-5; 8 bases are shared with TRBD1. The V gene end was trimmed by 5 bases and the J gene end by 1 base; junction bases not matched to a gene: 4. Germline CDR1 SEHNR, CDR2 FQNEAQ (reference sequence). The CDR3 covers 15 residues. DNA for the CDR3: TGTGCCAGCAGCACAGGGGGACAGAGCAATCAGCCCCAGCATTTT. Its protein product is CASSTGGQSNQPQHF. Looking up the rest from reference TRBV7-9 and TRBJ1-5 gives the full variable domain: DTGVSQNPRHKITKRGQNVTFRCDPISEHNRLYWYRQTLGQGPEFLTYFQNEAQLEKSRLLSDRFSAERPKGSFSTLEIQRTEQGDSAMYLCASSTGGQSNQPQHFGDGTRLSIL.

V usage is TRBV10-2 and J usage is TRBJ2-2; D gene uncertain. Germline loops: CDR1 WSHSY, CDR2 SAAADI. The CDR3 consists of 12 residues. V lost 6 bases and J 8 bases, leaving 10 bases between the germline ends. CDR3 sequence reads: CASSAHEGELFF. The CDR3 DNA sequence: TGCGCCAGCAGCGCACATGAAGGGGAGCTGTTTTTT.

The genes are TRBV4-1 and TRBJ2-7; D is possibly TRBD2 (7 bases). Per the germline V gene, CDR1 is MGHRA and CDR2 is YSYEKL. V lost 4 bases and J lost 6, with 19 bases in between. The CDR3 has 15 amino acids. Here the CDR3 reads CASSPGGGAYTEQYF. CDR3 nucleotide sequence: TGCGCCAGCAGCCCTGGCGGGGGCGCGTACACCGAGCAGTACTTC.

The chain joins TRBV29-1 to TRBJ1-1, with 9 bases matching TRBD1. The CDR3 is made up of 13 amino acids. Unmatched junction bases numbered 8, after V lost 7 bases and J lost 5 bases. Germline values: CDR1 SQVTM, CDR2 ANQGSEA. CDR3 in DNA: TGCAGCGGGAACCGGGACAGGGAAACTGAAGCTTTCTTT. Protein: CSGNRDRETEAFF. The full variable domain, its missing parts supplied by reference TRBV29-1 and TRBJ1-1, is SAVISQKPSRDICQRGTSLTIQCQVDSQVTMMFWYRQQPGQSLTLIATANQGSEATYESGFVIDKFPISRPNLTFSTLTVSNMSPEDSSIYLCSGNRDRETEAFFGQGTRLTVV.

The chain employs TRBV15 and TRBJ2-2, with a weak D call TRBD2 (6 bases). Trimming removed 0 bases from V and 3 bases from J, with 11 bases in between. This CDR3 is 16 amino acids long. Germline V gene data show CDR1 as LNHNV and CDR2 as YYDKDF (reference sequence). This chain's CDR3 is CATSRDGGRYTGELFF. The CDR3 nucleotides read TGTGCCACCAGCAGAGATGGGGGGAGGTACACCGGGGAGCTGTTTTTT.